The next 27 T cell receptor beta chains were all read from a single sample in a study of cytomegalovirus exposure and HLA in healthy donors. The study ran its PCR with 60 Vbeta and 13 Jbeta primers. Profiled with immunoSEQ multiplex PCR; TCRdb holds only in-frame clones, not every one. The table lists 81,000 or so clones, 77% of them singletons. Sequencing was carried out using PBMCs. These receptors were taken from a man between 45 and 60 years old in good health and CMV-seropositive.

The chain couples TRBV6-6 to TRBJ2-1, with D unclear. V lost 2 bases, J lost 0 bases, and 11 bases lay in between. Germline CDR1 reads MNHNY; CDR2 reads SVGAGI (reference sequence). The length of the CDR3 is 16 residues. The CDR3 reads CASSYGSADSYNEQFF. Here the CDR3 DNA reads TGTGCCAGCAGTTACGGCAGCGCCGACTCCTACAATGAGCAGTTCTTC.

This clone occurred once. The gene calls are TRBV7-2 and TRBJ2-5; a weak D match, TRBD2 (5 bases). This CDR3 is built from 13 residues. V lost 2 bases and J 4 bases, leaving 8 bases between the germline ends. Germline lookup yields CDR1 SGHTA and CDR2 FQGNSA. CDR3 amino acids: CASSLRSGETQYF. CDR3 DNA: TGTGCCAGCAGCTTACGGAGCGGAGAGACCCAGTACTTC.

This clone appeared a single time. This chain links TRBV14 with TRBJ1-1; no firm D call. This CDR3 region has 15 residues. Trimming took off 1 base at V and 1 base at J, with 10 bases between the two ends. Germline V gene data show CDR1 as SGHDN and CDR2 as FVKESK. The CDR3 spells CASSQVHRENTEAFF. CDR3 DNA sequence: TGTGCCAGCAGCCAAGTACACAGAGAGAACACTGAAGCTTTCTTT.

V usage is TRBV19 and J usage is TRBJ2-2; D possibly corresponds to TRBD2 (5 bases). Deletions cut 6 bases from V and 5 bases from J, with 13 bases between. The CDR3 runs 14 residues. The V gene's germline CDR1 is LNHDA and CDR2 SQIVND (reference sequence). The CDR3 nucleotides are TGTGCCAGTAGGGAGACTATCTCGACCGGGGAGCTGTTTTTT. Protein: CASRETISTGELFF.

About this clone itself: At one end the junction does not follow the germline gene, possibly because of a read error. The chain carries TRBV5-8 and TRBJ2-6, with a tentative D call TRBD1 (5 bases). Germline CDR1 is SGHTS and CDR2 is YDEGEE. This CDR3 contains 14 residues. This CDR3 is CASSPVAGANGLTF. CDR3 DNA sequence: TGTGCCAGCAGCCCGGTGGCTGGGGCCAACGGCCTGACTTTC. The whole variable domain, remainder taken from reference TRBV5-8 and TRBJ2-6, is EAGVTQSPTHLIKTRGQQATLRCSPISGHTSVYWYQQALGLGLQFLLWYDEGEERNRGNFPPRFSGRQFPNYSSELNVNALELEDSALYLCASSPVAGANGLTFGAGSRLTVL.

This chain links TRBV11-2 with TRBJ1-2, with D tentatively TRBD1 (5 bases). Deletions cut 0 bases from V and 4 bases from J, with 12 bases between. CDR3 size: 15 residues. Germline-derived CDR1 and CDR2 are SGHAT and FQNNGV. CDR3 nucleotides: TGTGCCAGCAGCTTAGATTTAGGGCAGGGCTATGGCTACACCTTC. Its protein product is CASSLDLGQGYGYTF.

This sequence joins TRBV7-2 and TRBJ2-5, with TRBD2 identical over 9 bases. Per germline, CDR1 SGHTA and CDR2 FQGNSA. This CDR3 is built from 15 residues. The junction had 8 bases not matched to a gene; V was cut back by 5 bases and J by 4 bases. DNA of the CDR3: TGTGCCAGCAGCCAACGTAGCGGGAGCGGAGAGACCCAGTACTTC. Protein sequence: CASSQRSGSGETQYF.

The sample holds one count of this clone. A junction end diverges from the germline sequence, so it may reflect a read error. This chain joins TRBV29-1 and TRBJ2-3, with TRBD2 matching over 8 bases. There are 11 residues in the CDR3. The germline gives CDR1 SQVTM, CDR2 ANQGSEA. CDR3 region: CSVREGTQGGF. Here the CDR3 DNA reads TGCAGCGTCCGGGAGGGGACCCAGGGTGGTTTT.

This clone occurred once. Different DNA sequences within this sample yield the same CDR3. This chain uses TRBV6-5 with TRBJ2-7; a weak D match, TRBD1 (5 bases). The CDR3 is 15 residues long. With 0 bases removed from V and 1 base from J, the gap between germline ends came to 10 bases. From germline, CDR1 is MNHEY and CDR2 SVGAGI. The DNA for the CDR3 is TGTGCCAGCAGTTACTCGGGGCAGGGTTCCTACGAGCAGTACTTC. This codes for CASSYSGQGSYEQYF.

The chain recombines TRBV5-1 with TRBJ2-3; 10 bases align to TRBD2. This CDR3 comprises 14 residues. The trim removed 3 bases at V and 5 bases at J, leaving 3 bases unmatched. Germline assignment: CDR1 SGHRS and CDR2 YFSETQ. The CDR3 nucleotides read TGCGCCAGCAGCTCAGGACTAGCGGAAGATACGCAGTATTTT. It specifies CASSSGLAEDTQYF.

The chain carries TRBV6-1 and TRBJ1-2, with a tentative D call TRBD1 (5 bases). The CDR3 spans 15 residues. The V gene lost 1 base and the J gene lost 4 bases, with 13 bases spanning the gap. CDR1 MNHNS and CDR2 SASEGT come from the germline V gene. The CDR3, as DNA: TGTGCCAGCAGTGAAGAGGAGGGGTCCGTCTATGGCTACACCTTC. This codes for CASSEEEGSVYGYTF.

The CDR3 here is CASSVAWRASYNEQFF. As DNA, the CDR3 is TGTGCCAGCAGCGTAGCTTGGAGGGCCTCCTACAATGAGCAGTTCTTC. The chain employs TRBV9 and TRBJ2-1; perhaps TRBD2 as D (6 bases). This CDR3 is 16 amino acids long. Per the germline V gene, CDR1 is SGDLS and CDR2 is YYNGEE. V was shortened by 0 bases and J by 0 bases, with 10 bases between the two germline ends.

This clone was seen only a few times. The chain is built from TRBV14 and TRBJ2-7, with TRBD2 matching over 13 bases. Germline lookup yields CDR1 SGHDN and CDR2 FVKESK. The V and J ends lost 6 bases and 3 bases, in that order; junction bases with no gene match: 2. The CDR3 is made up of 14 amino acids. The CDR3 loop is CASRRTSGSYEQYF. CDR3 nucleotide sequence: TGTGCCAGCAGGCGGACTAGCGGGAGCTACGAGCAGTACTTC.

This clone was counted between two and nine times. The rearrangement links TRBV13 to TRBJ2-3; D is unresolved. Germline V gene sequence: CDR1 PRHDT, CDR2 FYEKMQ (reference sequence). This CDR3 has 12 amino acids. The V and J ends lost 5 bases and 2 bases respectively, with 5 bases between them. The CDR3 DNA reads as TGTGCCAGCAGCCAGGACACAGATACGCAGTATTTT. Translated: CASSQDTDTQYF.

This chain uses TRBV11-2 with TRBJ2-3; 7 bases agree with TRBD2. The CDR3 consists of 17 residues. Germline V lookup: CDR1 SGHAT, CDR2 FQNNGV. J lost 4 bases, V lost 1 base, and 11 bases had no gene match. The CDR3 here is CASSLVPGGSGADTQYF. CDR3 nucleotides: TGTGCCAGCAGCTTAGTTCCAGGCGGGAGCGGGGCAGATACGCAGTATTTT. Combining the CDR3 with reference TRBV11-2 and TRBJ2-3 gives the whole variable domain EAGVAQSPRYKIIEKRQSVAFWCNPISGHATLYWYQQILGQGPKLLIQFQNNGVVDDSQLPKDRFSAERLKGVDSTLKIQPAKLEDSAVYLCASSLVPGGSGADTQYFGPGTRLTVL.

The chain carries TRBV7-9 and TRBJ1-6; 7 positions match TRBD1. Germline V lookup: CDR1 SEHNR, CDR2 FQNEAQ (reference sequence). The V and J ends lost 9 bases and 9 bases, in that order; junction bases with no gene match: 11. The CDR3 runs to 14 residues. The chain's CDR3 is CARPETGFGSPLHF. Here the CDR3 DNA reads TGTGCCAGACCGGAGACAGGGTTTGGTTCACCCCTCCACTTT.

The chain joins TRBV7-2 to TRBJ2-7, with D possibly being TRBD1 (5 bases). V was pared by 5 bases and J by 2 bases, with 13 bases between. The CDR3 is 14 amino acids. Germline CDR1 SGHTA, CDR2 FQGNSA. The CDR3 region is CASSRSTDTYEQYF. In DNA, the CDR3 is TGTGCCAGCAGCCGATCGACAGACACCTACGAGCAGTACTTC.

Turning to this clone: Mismatch with germline at one junction end may stem from a read error. V usage is TRBV7-9 and J usage is TRBJ2-2, with TRBD1 matching 9 bases. This CDR3 comprises 16 residues. CDR1 SEHNR and CDR2 FQNEAQ come from the germline V gene (reference sequence). The CDR3 DNA is TGTTCCAGCAGCTCACGACAGGGGGGTCGGACCGGGGAGCTGTTTTTT. It specifies CSSSSRQGGRTGELFF.

The gene calls are TRBV19 and TRBJ1-6; 9 positions match TRBD1. V was pared by 6 bases and J by 7 bases, with 7 bases of the junction left unmatched. Germline-derived CDR1 and CDR2 are LNHDA and SQIVND (reference sequence). CDR3 length: 15 residues. This chain's CDR3 is CASSRTGGENSPLHF. The DNA of the CDR3 is TGTGCCAGTAGCCGAACAGGGGGCGAGAATTCACCCCTCCACTTT.

The rearrangement links TRBV5-4 to TRBJ2-3; tentatively, D is TRBD2 (5 bases). The CDR3 totals 17 residues. Per the germline V gene, CDR1 is SGHNT and CDR2 is YYREEE (reference sequence). The V end was cut by 7 bases, the J end by 6 bases, with 27 bases between. CDR3 DNA sequence: TGTGCCAGCTTCCCCGGAGAACAGCGGTTCTCGAGGGATACGCAGTATTTT. Encoded protein: CASFPGEQRFSRDTQYF.

This chain links TRBV6-5 with TRBJ2-7; 12 bases line up with TRBD2. The ends lost 10 bases at V and 1 base at J; junction bases unmatched: 2. The CDR3 loop spans 13 amino acids. CDR1 and CDR2 from the germline V gene are MNHEY and SVGAGI. CDR3 nucleotide sequence: TGTGCCACTGGACTAGCGGGATCCTACGAGCAGTACTTC. Its protein is CATGLAGSYEQYF.

The chain joins TRBV27 to TRBJ2-1, with TRBD1 matching 8 bases. V was pared by 4 bases and J by 5 bases, with 7 bases of the junction left unmatched. Germline V CDR1 and CDR2: MNHEY, SMNVEV (reference sequence). This CDR3 has 15 amino acids. CDR3 loop: CASSSRQGRDNEQFF. The CDR3 DNA reads as TGTGCCAGCAGTTCCAGACAGGGGAGAGACAATGAGCAGTTCTTC.

The V and J genes are TRBV4-1 and TRBJ1-2, with D tentatively TRBD1 (6 bases). Trimming removed 5 bases at V and 3 bases at J, with 16 bases between. Germline V gene data show CDR1 as MGHRA and CDR2 as YSYEKL. CDR3 length: 15 residues. CDR3 bases: TGCGCCAGCAGCTCCGGGGGGCTCTCTCACTATGGCTACACCTTC. Translation: CASSSGGLSHYGYTF.

This clone was picked up one time. V and J are TRBV5-1 and TRBJ2-1; 8 bases agree with TRBD2. Germline V gene sequence: CDR1 SGHRS, CDR2 YFSETQ. V shed 4 bases, J shed 1 base, and the junction held 10 bases outside the gene matches. The CDR3 runs to 17 residues. CDR3 nucleotide sequence: TGCGCCAGCAGCCCGGCGAACGTAGCGGGATCCTACAATGAGCAGTTCTTC. Its translation is CASSPANVAGSYNEQFF.

This clone showed up just once. The gene calls are TRBV27 and TRBJ2-5, with D possibly being TRBD1 (6 bases). The DNA matches TRBJ2-7 better at its end, which makes the J call doubtful. Germline V gives CDR1 MNHEY, CDR2 SMNVEV (reference sequence). This CDR3 is 14 amino acids long. The CDR3 protein is CASSRADRPYEQYF. The CDR3 DNA is TGTGCCAGCAGCCGCGCCGACAGGCCGTACGAGCAGTACTTC.

V gene TRBV7-2 combines with J gene TRBJ1-2; the match to TRBD1 covers 10 bases. Germline values: CDR1 SGHTA, CDR2 FQGNSA. Trimming cost V 0 bases and J 3 bases; bases outside gene matches: 4. This CDR3 has 16 amino acids. CDR3 amino acids: CASSLAGTGAYYGYTF. The DNA for the CDR3 is TGTGCCAGCAGCTTAGCCGGGACAGGGGCTTACTATGGCTACACCTTC. Variable domain in full (rest from reference TRBV7-2 and TRBJ1-2): GAGVSQSPSNKVTEKGKDVELRCDPISGHTALYWYRQSLGQGLEFLIYFQGNSAPDKSGLPSDRFSAERTGGSVSTLTIQRTQQEDSAVYLCASSLAGTGAYYGYTFGSGTRLTVV.

The chain combines TRBV7-2 with TRBJ2-7; TRBD2 aligns across 9 bases. This CDR3 has 14 residues. J was trimmed by 5 bases and V by 5 bases; bases with no gene match: 7. Germline loops: CDR1 SGHTA, CDR2 FQGNSA. The chain's CDR3 is CASSRLAGADEQYF. DNA of the CDR3: TGTGCCAGCAGCCGTTTAGCGGGAGCGGACGAGCAGTACTTC.